The TCR beta chain described here comes from a study of T cell responses to AZD1222 COVID-19 vaccine. The protocol was immunoSEQ multiplex PCR, while the TCRdb copy is restricted to in-frame clones and leaves out a portion. Of over 100,000 clones in the sample, more than 65% were seen once. Regarding this clone: What it binds is unknown.

Study results and caveats: Spike-specific TCR breadth rose after two AZD1222 doses, and depth rose as well. Reports say nearly half of spike-specific TCRs go after unmutated variant regions. Repertoire sampling happened only post peak T cell response.

V dropped 8 bases and J dropped 4 bases, with 15 bases sitting between them. This CDR3 contains 14 residues. The germline V gene has CDR1 MNHEY and CDR2 SVGAGI. V usage is TRBV6-5 and J usage is TRBJ2-4; possibly TRBD1 for D (5 bases). The sequencing used peripheral blood, collected on day 0 of AZD1222 vaccination. The receptor was derived from an adult in good health. CDR3 loop: CASGLGQDKNIQYF. CDR3 bases: TGTGCCAGCGGTCTGGGGCAGGATAAAAACATTCAGTACTTC.